What follows are 24 T cell receptor beta chains derived from one specimen sequenced in a study of T-cell reconstitution after alpha-beta-depleted transplantation in children. The TCRbeta library incorporated unique molecular identifiers. In TCRdb, the PCR reads were re-called with MiXCR into one record per CDR3 protein. The data show hundreds of thousands of distinct CDR3 sequences, under 20% seen once. The sample was PBMCs, mostly from graft donor cells, taken 360 days after TCRalphabeta/CD19-depleted stem cell transplant. The receptors stem from a male patient aged 2 to 10 who had a stem cell transplant for acute lymphoblastic leukemia, so the T cells may come from the graft donor.

This clonotype was seen many times. V is TRBV3-1 and J is TRBJ2-7, with unresolved D. Germline V gives CDR1 LGHDT, CDR2 YNNKEL (reference sequence). There are 14 residues in the CDR3. V was shortened by 0 bases and J by 6 bases, with 12 bases between the two germline ends. Here the CDR3 DNA reads TGTGCCAGCAGCCAAGACTTGGGTTTGGGCGAGCAGTACTTC. Translated: CASSQDLGLGEQYF.

The rearrangement links TRBV28 to TRBJ2-4; D is tentatively TRBD1 or TRBD2 (5 bases each). The germline V and J ends were trimmed by 3 bases and 6 bases, with 21 bases remaining between them. The germline CDR1 and CDR2 sequences are MDHEN and SYDVKM. The CDR3 extends over 17 amino acids. The CDR3 DNA sequence: TGTGCCAGCAGTTTTGGAGGACACCCCCGAGACTCAAACATTCAGTACTTC. Its translation is CASSFGGHPRDSNIQYF. Full variable domain (outside the CDR3, taken from reference TRBV28 and TRBJ2-4): DVKVTQSSRYLVKRTGEKVFLECVQDMDHENMFWYRQDPGLGLRLIYFSYDVKMKEKGDIPEGYSVSREKKERFSLILESASTNQTSMYLCASSFGGHPRDSNIQYFGAGTRLSVL.

This clonotype was seen more than once but under ten times. V gene TRBV10-3 combines with J gene TRBJ2-2; unclear D gene. V lost 7 bases and J 0 bases, leaving 6 bases between the germline ends. Germline loops: CDR1 ENHRY, CDR2 SYGVKD. The CDR3 totals 13 residues. The CDR3 bases are TGTGCCATCACAACTACGAACACCGGGGAGCTGTTTTTT. Its protein product is CAITTTNTGELFF.

Comment on this clonotype: This sequence may be a read error, since a much larger clone differs from it by one base. The V gene is TRBV6-1, the J gene TRBJ2-1; TRBD2 aligns across 13 bases. CDR1 and CDR2 (germline): MNHNS, SASEGT. CDR3 length: 16 amino acids. The CDR3 protein is CASRGTSGDSYNGQFF. DNA for the CDR3: TGTGCCAGCAGGGGGACTAGCGGGGACTCCTACAATGGGCAGTTCTTC.

This sequence joins TRBV7-2 and TRBJ1-2; TRBD1 aligns across 9 bases. V was pared by 3 bases and J by 8 bases, with 7 bases of the junction left unmatched. The CDR3 covers 14 residues. Germline V lookup: CDR1 SGHTA, CDR2 FQGNSA. CDR3 loop: CASSFRQGVDGYTF. The CDR3 DNA sequence: TGTGCCAGCAGCTTCCGACAGGGGGTAGACGGCTACACCTTC.

V is TRBV7-3 and J is TRBJ1-1, with 8 positions matching TRBD1. This CDR3 has 14 residues. Germline CDR1 SGHTA, CDR2 FQGTGA. V was pared by 5 bases and J by 3 bases, with 5 bases of the junction left unmatched. This chain's CDR3 is CASSLEDRDTEAFF. The CDR3 nucleotides read TGTGCCAGCAGCCTCGAGGACAGGGACACTGAAGCTTTCTTT.

This chain connects TRBV20-1 to TRBJ2-3, with 8 bases lining up with TRBD1. The CDR3 runs 15 residues. From germline, CDR1 is DFQATT and CDR2 SNEGSKA (reference sequence). V was pared by 6 bases and J by 1 base, with 9 bases of the junction left unmatched. Here the CDR3 reads CSANRADRGTDTQYF. Written as DNA, the CDR3 is TGCAGTGCAAATCGAGCGGACAGGGGCACAGATACGCAGTATTTT.

The table lists this clonotype with many counts. V gene TRBV29-1 combines with J gene TRBJ2-1; D uncertain. This CDR3 is built from 13 residues. Trimming shortened V by 5 bases and J by 3 bases, and 11 bases separated the two germline ends. CDR1 and CDR2 (germline): SQVTM, ANQGSEA. DNA of the CDR3: TGCAGCGTTCGGGTCGGGCTCTACAATGAGCAGTTCTTC. Translation gives CSVRVGLYNEQFF.

This clonotype was found a few times. The V gene is TRBV10-3, the J gene TRBJ2-2; 8 bases line up with TRBD2. CDR1 is ENHRY and CDR2 is SYGVKD in the germline V gene. V trimming: 3 bases; J trimming: 0 bases; junction bases outside the gene matches: 6. CDR3 length: 17 residues. The CDR3 coding sequence is TGTGCCATCAGTGACCGGGGGGGGCGGTCGAACACCGGGGAGCTGTTTTTT. Its protein product is CAISDRGGRSNTGELFF.

The V gene is TRBV7-6, the J gene TRBJ2-7; tentatively, D is TRBD1 (6 bases). CDR1 SGHVS and CDR2 FNYEAQ come from the germline V gene. This CDR3 has 15 residues. V lost 3 bases and J 3 bases, leaving 15 bases between the germline ends. The CDR3 protein is CASSLTGPGFYEQYF. The DNA of the CDR3 is TGTGCCAGCAGCTTGACAGGTCCTGGGTTCTACGAGCAGTACTTC.

The CDR3 region is CASSPSVPGNEQFF. CDR3 sequence (DNA): TGTGCCAGCAGCCCTTCCGTTCCGGGGAATGAGCAGTTCTTC. The rearrangement links TRBV4-2 to TRBJ2-1; D may be TRBD2 (5 bases). The V end was cut by 4 bases, the J end by 7 bases, with 14 bases between. CDR1 is LGHNA and CDR2 is YNFKEQ in the germline V gene. The CDR3 extends over 14 amino acids.

This clonotype was counted between two and nine times. The chain combines TRBV18 with TRBJ2-3; TRBD1 aligns across 8 bases. Germline V gives CDR1 KGHSH, CDR2 LQKENI. The J segment lost 6 bases and the V segment lost 2 bases, leaving 13 bases of the junction unmatched. The CDR3 covers 17 residues. This CDR3 is CASSPSGQGPSRDTQYF. As DNA, the CDR3 is TGTGCCAGCTCACCAAGCGGACAGGGACCCTCGCGGGATACGCAGTATTTT.

This clonotype was recorded a few times. The chain couples TRBV20-1 to TRBJ1-1; 8 positions match TRBD1. Germline loops: CDR1 DFQATT, CDR2 SNEGSKA (reference sequence). The CDR3 length is 13 residues. V trimming: 2 bases; J trimming: 4 bases; junction bases outside the gene matches: 3. CDR3: CSARPGGCTEAFF. CDR3 in DNA: TGCAGTGCTAGACCAGGGGGCTGCACTGAAGCTTTCTTT.

The chain has TRBV18 and TRBJ2-3; D possibly corresponds to TRBD2 (5 bases). CDR3 length equals 14 residues. V lost 3 bases and J 2 bases, leaving 9 bases between the germline ends. The germline CDR1 and CDR2 sequences are KGHSH and LQKENI. The CDR3 spells CASSPWGVTDTQYF. The CDR3 DNA reads as TGTGCCAGCTCACCCTGGGGAGTCACAGATACGCAGTATTTT.

The chain combines TRBV12-3 or TRBV12-4 with TRBJ2-1; 10 bases align to TRBD2. The CDR3 extends over 14 amino acids. Trimming cost V 8 bases and J 5 bases; bases outside gene matches: 6. CDR3 sequence reads: CASSGLAEHNEQFF. The DNA for the CDR3 is TGTGCCAGCTCAGGACTAGCGGAACACAATGAGCAGTTCTTC.

This clonotype was recorded at least ten times. Here the CDR3 DNA reads TGTGCCAGCAGTTTGACAGGAAACACCATATATTTT. Its translation: CASSLTGNTIYF. The genes are TRBV12-3 or TRBV12-4 and TRBJ1-3; D not resolved. The CDR3 has 12 residues. V was cut by 3 bases and J by 4 bases, with 4 bases left in between.

The chain joins TRBV29-1 to TRBJ2-1, with 10 bases identical to TRBD2. Germline lookup yields CDR1 SQVTM and CDR2 ANQGSEA. Germline trimming cut 6 bases from V and 4 bases from J; bases unmatched to any gene: 6. The CDR3 loop spans 14 amino acids. The CDR3 bases are TGCAGCGTCAAACTAGCGGGGCTATACAATGAGCAGTTCTTC. Translated: CSVKLAGLYNEQFF.

This clonotype appeared a few times. V and J are TRBV7-2 and TRBJ2-3; unclear D gene. Germline V gene lookup returns CDR1 SGHTA and CDR2 FQGNSA. The V end lost 6 bases, the J end lost 3 bases, and 13 bases lay between the germline ends. This CDR3 comprises 14 residues. CDR3 in DNA: TGTGCCAGCAGAACCCTTAGAAGGACAGATACGCAGTATTTT. Protein: CASRTLRRTDTQYF.

This clonotype showed up just once. V usage is TRBV11-3 and J usage is TRBJ2-1, with a tentative D call TRBD2 (6 bases). The CDR3 runs to 13 residues. V shed 1 base and J shed 8 bases, with 9 bases lying between them. CDR1 and CDR2 (germline): SGHNT, YENEEA. CDR3 DNA: TGTGCCAGCAGCTTAGTTTCGGGGGATGAGCAGTTCTTC. Protein product: CASSLVSGDEQFF.

This clonotype has only a few counts. This sequence joins TRBV2 and TRBJ1-1, with 8 bases matching TRBD1. The CDR3 loop spans 14 amino acids. The junction had 5 bases not matched to a gene; V was cut back by 0 bases and J by 8 bases. CDR1 is SNHLY and CDR2 is FYNNEI in the germline V gene. The CDR3 is CASSEATGDREAFF. The DNA for the CDR3 is TGTGCCAGCAGTGAAGCGACCGGGGACAGGGAAGCTTTCTTT.

This clonotype has more than one count but fewer than ten. J is TRBJ2-3 and V is TRBV4-3, with D tentatively TRBD2 (6 bases). Germline CDR1 LGHNA, CDR2 YSLEER. V was pared by 0 bases and J by 2 bases, with 21 bases between. The CDR3 contains 19 residues. CDR3 bases: TGCGCCAGCAGCCAAGAACTAAGCGGTGGGGGGTTCTACACAGATACGCAGTATTTT. This codes for CASSQELSGGGFYTDTQYF.

The table lists this clonotype with a few counts. V is TRBV12-3 or TRBV12-4 and J is TRBJ1-1, with unresolved D. Between the trimmed V and J ends, which lost 2 bases and 1 base, there was a span of 5 bases. The CDR3 loop spans 13 amino acids. CDR3 nucleotides: TGTGCCAGCAGTTTAATCACGAACACTGAAGCTTTCTTT. Translated: CASSLITNTEAFF.

The chain employs TRBV19 and TRBJ1-1; D may be TRBD1 (6 bases). The V end lost 2 bases, the J end lost 5 bases, and 9 bases lay between the germline ends. The CDR3 totals 13 residues. The germline gives CDR1 LNHDA, CDR2 SQIVND (reference sequence). The CDR3 here is CASSITGQTEAFF. For the CDR3, the DNA is TGTGCCAGTAGTATAACAGGGCAAACTGAAGCTTTCTTT.

Many counts were recorded for this clonotype. V usage is TRBV5-1 and J usage is TRBJ2-3; 8 nucleotides agree with TRBD2. Germline V gene sequence: CDR1 SGHRS, CDR2 YFSETQ. V lost 0 bases to trimming and J lost 1 base; unmatched junction nucleotides: 7. The CDR3 length is 17 residues. CDR3 nucleotides: TGCGCCAGCAGCTTGGTCCCGACTAGCGACGGCACAGATACGCAGTATTTT. Translating gives CASSLVPTSDGTDTQYF.